The next 31 T cell receptor beta chains were all read from a single sample in a study of fetal regulatory T cell absence and autoimmunity. Method: immunoSEQ multiplex PCR; TCRdb's copy keeps in-frame clones and lacks some. The repertoire holds around 100,000 clones, roughly 70% seen once, with approximately 1.9% in the top ten. Sequencing used pancreas tissue. The receptors were sampled from a male donor with IPEX syndrome.

This chain connects TRBV10-1 to TRBJ1-1; weak D call: TRBD1 (6 bases). The germline V gene has CDR1 WNHNN and CDR2 SYGVQD (reference sequence). V lost 6 bases and J lost 1, with 18 bases in between. The CDR3 spans 16 residues. CDR3 residues: CASRFKGGRGNTEAFF. CDR3 DNA: TGCGCCAGCAGGTTCAAGGGGGGTAGAGGGAACACTGAAGCTTTCTTT.

The rearrangement joins TRBV11-2 to TRBJ1-3; the match to TRBD1 covers 7 bases. This CDR3 is built from 18 residues. Germline lookup yields CDR1 SGHAT and CDR2 FQNNGV. Germline trimming cut 4 bases from V and 0 bases from J; bases unmatched to any gene: 12. The DNA for the CDR3 is TGTGCCAGCAGCTCAGGGAGGGGGCTCAGGGCCTCTGGAAACACCATATATTTT. Protein: CASSSGRGLRASGNTIYF.

V usage is TRBV30 and J usage is TRBJ2-7; D unresolved. Germline V gene data show CDR1 as GTSNPN and CDR2 as SVGIG (reference sequence). The CDR3 is 13 residues long. Trimming shortened V by 0 bases and J by 7 bases, and 13 bases separated the two germline ends. This CDR3 is CAWSVRDGLEQYF. The CDR3 bases are TGTGCCTGGAGTGTACGAGACGGATTGGAGCAGTACTTC.

The chain has TRBV6-1 and TRBJ2-5; D may be TRBD2 (6 bases). This CDR3 is 14 amino acids long. Trimming removed 5 bases from V and 5 bases from J, with 15 bases in between. Looked up from germline, CDR1 is MNHNS and CDR2 is SASEGT. The CDR3 reads CASSSLLGGETQYF. Here the CDR3 DNA reads TGTGCCAGCAGTTCTCTACTAGGAGGGGAGACCCAGTACTTC.

The chain combines TRBV7-6 with TRBJ1-2, with 9 bases fitting TRBD1. The V segment lost 5 bases and the J segment 7 bases; nucleotides outside the gene matches: 8. This CDR3 is built from 14 residues. CDR1 and CDR2 (germline): SGHVS, FNYEAQ. As DNA, the CDR3 is TGTGCCAGCAGCCCGCAGCCGGGACAGGGTGGCTACACCTTC. Its translation: CASSPQPGQGGYTF.

The chain uses TRBV14 and TRBJ2-5; TRBD2 matches 8 bases. The CDR3 consists of 14 residues. V lost 1 base and J lost 5; bases outside the gene matches: 3. CDR1 is SGHDN, CDR2 FVKESK, per germline. In DNA form, the CDR3 reads TGTGCCAGCAGCCAAGGCGGGGGGTACGAGACCCAGTACTTC. Its protein product is CASSQGGGYETQYF.

The V call is TRBV5-5, the J call TRBJ2-7; D is undetermined. Germline assignment: CDR1 SGHKS and CDR2 YYEKEE (reference sequence). Trimming stripped 4 bases from V and 0 bases from J, with 14 bases between. The CDR3 spans 15 residues. CDR3 in amino acids: CASSPVGGSSYEQYF. The CDR3 DNA reads as TGTGCCAGCAGCCCGGTGGGCGGAAGCTCCTACGAGCAGTACTTC. The full variable domain, its missing parts supplied by reference TRBV5-5 and TRBJ2-7, is DAGVTQSPTHLIKTRGQQVTLRCSPISGHKSVSWYQQVLGQGPQFIFQYYEKEERGRGNFPDRFSARQFPNYSSELNVNALLLGDSALYLCASSPVGGSSYEQYFGPGTRLTVT.

V and J are TRBV29-1 and TRBJ1-1; weak D call: TRBD1 (5 bases). CDR1 SQVTM and CDR2 ANQGSEA come from the germline V gene. CDR3 length equals 12 residues. The ends were cut back, 6 bases at V and 7 bases at J, with 15 bases in the middle. The CDR3 DNA is TGCAGCGTCGCACCCGGGACCCTTGAAGCTTTCTTT. Translating it yields CSVAPGTLEAFF.

The rearrangement uses TRBV30 and TRBJ1-2; 7 nucleotides line up with TRBD1. Germline V CDR1 and CDR2: GTSNPN, SVGIG (reference sequence). The J segment lost 3 bases and the V segment lost 2 bases, leaving 3 bases of the junction unmatched. This CDR3 contains 13 residues. The CDR3 loop reads CAWSPGGHYGYTF. CDR3 coding DNA: TGTGCCTGGAGTCCAGGGGGACACTATGGCTACACCTTC. Complete variable domain (other parts from reference TRBV30 and TRBJ1-2): SQTIHQWPATLVQPVGSPLSLECTVEGTSNPNLYWYRQAAGRGLQLLFYSVGIGQISSEVPQNLSASRPQDRQFILSSKKLLLSDSGFYLCAWSPGGHYGYTFGSGTRLTVV.

This clone was counted once. The chain uses TRBV4-1 and TRBJ2-3; no clear D gene. V dropped 0 bases and J dropped 5 bases, with 9 bases sitting between them. CDR3 length: 14 amino acids. Germline lookup yields CDR1 MGHRA and CDR2 YSYEKL. The CDR3 sequence is CASSQEGMGDTQYF. Here the CDR3 DNA reads TGCGCCAGCAGCCAAGAAGGCATGGGAGATACGCAGTATTTT.

V gene TRBV29-1 combines with J gene TRBJ2-7; 12 bases are a match to TRBD1. Germline CDR1 is SQVTM and CDR2 is ANQGSEA. The V gene end was trimmed by 6 bases and the J gene end by 5 bases; junction bases not matched to a gene: 8. CDR3 length equals 14 residues. CDR3 amino acids: CSVYPGQGAHEQYF. The CDR3 DNA sequence: TGCAGCGTGTATCCGGGACAGGGGGCGCACGAGCAGTACTTC.

The sample holds one count of this clone. The chain links TRBV27 to TRBJ1-1; no reliable D call. The CDR3 sequence is 13 residues long. Deletions cut 3 bases from V and 4 bases from J, with 9 bases between. Germline CDR1 MNHEY, CDR2 SMNVEV (reference sequence). CDR3 region: CASSLVSATEAFF. The DNA of the CDR3 is TGTGCCAGCAGTTTGGTCAGCGCCACTGAAGCTTTCTTT.

The genes are TRBV27 and TRBJ2-2; maybe TRBD2 (6 bases). Trimming shortened V by 7 bases and J by 4 bases, and 16 bases separated the two germline ends. CDR3 size: 15 residues. Germline V gives CDR1 MNHEY, CDR2 SMNVEV (reference sequence). CDR3 in DNA: TGTGCCAGCAAGGCGTGTGCGGGACGCACCGGGGAGCTGTTTTTT. Amino acid sequence: CASKACAGRTGELFF.

The sample holds a few counts of this clone. The chain couples TRBV4-1 to TRBJ2-3; tentatively, D is TRBD2 (6 bases). The CDR3 contains 14 residues. The germline V gene encodes CDR1 MGHRA and CDR2 YSYEKL. Between the trimmed V and J ends, which lost 1 base and 3 bases, there was a span of 8 bases. CDR3 sequence reads: CASSQALATDTQYF. CDR3 DNA: TGCGCCAGCAGCCAAGCTCTAGCGACAGATACGCAGTATTTT.

This sequence joins TRBV11-3 and TRBJ1-1; no clear D gene. V was shortened by 5 bases and J by 6 bases, with 16 bases between the two germline ends. The germline gives CDR1 SGHNT, CDR2 YENEEA. The CDR3 consists of 14 residues. The CDR3 region is CASSLFRGSPEAFF. The CDR3 bases are TGTGCCAGCAGCCTGTTTCGAGGGTCCCCTGAAGCTTTCTTT.

The J gene is TRBJ2-7, the V gene TRBV7-6; D is unclear. V was cut by 0 bases and J by 2 bases, with 5 bases left in between. This CDR3 region has 13 residues. CDR1 is SGHVS, CDR2 FNYEAQ, per germline. DNA for the CDR3: TGTGCCAGCAGCTTAGCAGGTCCCTACGAGCAGTACTTC. This sequence encodes CASSLAGPYEQYF.

The gene calls are TRBV10-2 and TRBJ2-7; either TRBD1 or TRBD2 may supply D (6 bases each). Germline-derived CDR1 and CDR2 are WSHSY and SAAADI. Trimming took 6 bases from V and 9 from J, leaving 15 bases between them. The CDR3 runs 12 residues. The CDR3 sequence: CASRRGAESQYF. CDR3 coding DNA: TGCGCCAGCAGGAGGGGGGCGGAATCGCAGTACTTC.

The table lists this clone with a few counts. The V and J genes are TRBV11-3 and TRBJ2-7; perhaps TRBD2 as D (5 bases). In germline, CDR1 is SGHNT, CDR2 YENEEA. The CDR3 runs 14 residues. V was trimmed by 2 bases and J by 3 bases, leaving 11 bases between them. The DNA of the CDR3 is TGTGCCAGCAGCTTAAGGGAAGGAGGCTACGAGCAGTACTTC. Protein sequence: CASSLREGGYEQYF.

This clone has only a few counts. The V gene is TRBV7-9, the J gene TRBJ1-5; no definite D call. The CDR3 totals 12 residues. Looked up from germline, CDR1 is SEHNR and CDR2 is FQNEAQ (reference sequence). The V gene lost 2 bases and the J gene lost 3 bases, with 2 bases spanning the gap. In nucleotides, the CDR3 is TGTGCCAGCAGCTTATACAATCAGCCCCAGCATTTT. Its protein is CASSLYNQPQHF.

The chain has TRBV10-2 and TRBJ2-1; 12 positions agree with TRBD2. Germline CDR1 and CDR2: WSHSY and SAAADI. The CDR3 length is 15 residues. V was pared by 5 bases and J by 7 bases, with 6 bases of the junction left unmatched. The CDR3 here is CASSLLAGGGNEQFF. DNA of the CDR3: TGCGCCAGCAGTCTACTAGCGGGAGGCGGAAATGAGCAGTTCTTC.

This rearrangement joins TRBV6-5 to TRBJ1-1, with D hard to call. From germline, CDR1 is MNHEY and CDR2 SVGAGI. With 2 bases removed from V and 1 base from J, the gap between germline ends came to 8 bases. There are 14 residues in the CDR3. The CDR3 bases are TGTGCCAGCAGTTACATGGTAGGGAACACTGAAGCTTTCTTT. It translates to CASSYMVGNTEAFF.

The genes are TRBV7-6 and TRBJ1-1; 8 bases fit TRBD1. V lost 6 bases and J lost 5; bases outside the gene matches: 5. CDR1 is SGHVS and CDR2 is FNYEAQ in the germline V gene. The CDR3 length is 13 residues. In DNA form, the CDR3 reads TGTGCCAGCAGTTCGGACAGGGAAACTGAAGCTTTCTTT. Translation gives CASSSDRETEAFF.

This clone was detected once. This chain connects TRBV23-1 to TRBJ1-4; D is ambiguous. TRBV23-1 is marked as an open reading frame, function uncertain. The CDR3 is made up of 12 amino acids. V lost 0 bases and J 6 bases, leaving 2 bases between the germline ends. Here the CDR3 DNA reads TGCGCCAGCAGTCAATCAGATGAAAAACTGTTTTTT. The encoded protein is CASSQSDEKLFF.

The V call is TRBV9, the J call TRBJ2-5, with D hard to call. The germline gives CDR1 SGDLS, CDR2 YYNGEE. Trimming shortened V by 0 bases and J by 5 bases, and 5 bases separated the two germline ends. The CDR3 is 12 residues long. The CDR3 here is CASSVVEETQYF. CDR3 nucleotide sequence: TGTGCCAGCAGCGTAGTCGAGGAGACCCAGTACTTC. Full variable domain (rest looked up from reference TRBV9 and TRBJ2-5): DSGVTQTPKHLITATGQRVTLRCSPRSGDLSVYWYQQSLDQGLQFLIQYYNGEERAKGNILERFSAQQFPDLHSELNLSSLELGDSALYFCASSVVEETQYFGPGTRLLVL.

This rearrangement joins TRBV5-4 to TRBJ1-1; maybe TRBD1 (6 bases). CDR1 SGHNT and CDR2 YYREEE come from the germline V gene (reference sequence). V lost 4 bases to trimming and J lost 6 bases, with 16 bases between them. The CDR3 extends over 14 amino acids. CDR3 sequence (DNA): TGTGCCAGCAGCCCGAAGGGGGTAATTGCTGAAGCTTTCTTT. It translates to CASSPKGVIAEAFF.

V gene TRBV2 combines with J gene TRBJ2-1; 12 bases match TRBD2. This CDR3 has 18 residues. J was trimmed by 8 bases and V by 4 bases; bases with no gene match: 15. From germline, CDR1 is SNHLY and CDR2 FYNNEI. CDR3 in amino acids: CASSGTYLLAGGIDEQFF. The DNA of the CDR3 is TGTGCCAGCAGTGGAACCTACCTACTAGCGGGGGGTATCGATGAGCAGTTCTTC.

Remarks on this clone: Other DNA sequences from this sample encode an identical CDR3 as well. V gene TRBV7-9 combines with J gene TRBJ2-1, with a weak D call TRBD2 (7 bases). Germline assignment: CDR1 SEHNR and CDR2 FQNEAQ (reference sequence). V lost 0 bases and J lost 4, with 10 bases in between. CDR3 length: 15 residues. DNA for the CDR3: TGTGCCAGCAGCTTAGCGGGGGGGCTTTACAATGAGCAGTTCTTC. Translation: CASSLAGGLYNEQFF.

The chain employs TRBV4-3 and TRBJ2-7; a possible D gene is TRBD2 (6 bases). The CDR3 contains 13 residues. Germline V gives CDR1 LGHNA, CDR2 YSLEER. V dropped 0 bases and J dropped 4 bases, with 7 bases sitting between them. The CDR3 region is CASSQEEGYEQYF. The DNA for the CDR3 is TGCGCCAGCAGCCAAGAGGAGGGGTACGAGCAGTACTTC.

This clone showed up just once. The CDR3 sequence: CASSLVSSGSSYEQYF. DNA for the CDR3: TGTGCCAGCAGCTTAGTTTCTAGCGGGAGCTCCTACGAGCAGTACTTC. This chain joins TRBV11-2 and TRBJ2-7; the match to TRBD2 covers 10 bases. The CDR3 loop spans 16 amino acids. The germline V gene has CDR1 SGHAT and CDR2 FQNNGV. With V trimmed by 1 base and J by 0 bases, 3 bases remained unmatched.

This chain joins TRBV4-1 and TRBJ2-3, with 7 bases identical to TRBD2. The germline V gene encodes CDR1 MGHRA and CDR2 YSYEKL. This CDR3 is 16 amino acids long. The J segment lost 0 bases and the V segment lost 4 bases, leaving 7 bases of the junction unmatched. The CDR3 DNA is TGCGCCAGCAGCCGAACACTAGCGTCTAGCACAGATACGCAGTATTTT. Its protein product is CASSRTLASSTDTQYF.

This clone appeared a few times. The chain recombines TRBV10-2 with TRBJ2-2; TRBD2 might be the D (6 bases). V lost 6 bases and J lost 5, with 10 bases in between. The CDR3 length is 13 residues. CDR1 WSHSY and CDR2 SAAADI come from the germline V gene. CDR3 residues: CASSGRTTGELFF. CDR3 DNA sequence: TGCGCCAGCAGCGGGAGAACTACCGGGGAGCTGTTTTTT.